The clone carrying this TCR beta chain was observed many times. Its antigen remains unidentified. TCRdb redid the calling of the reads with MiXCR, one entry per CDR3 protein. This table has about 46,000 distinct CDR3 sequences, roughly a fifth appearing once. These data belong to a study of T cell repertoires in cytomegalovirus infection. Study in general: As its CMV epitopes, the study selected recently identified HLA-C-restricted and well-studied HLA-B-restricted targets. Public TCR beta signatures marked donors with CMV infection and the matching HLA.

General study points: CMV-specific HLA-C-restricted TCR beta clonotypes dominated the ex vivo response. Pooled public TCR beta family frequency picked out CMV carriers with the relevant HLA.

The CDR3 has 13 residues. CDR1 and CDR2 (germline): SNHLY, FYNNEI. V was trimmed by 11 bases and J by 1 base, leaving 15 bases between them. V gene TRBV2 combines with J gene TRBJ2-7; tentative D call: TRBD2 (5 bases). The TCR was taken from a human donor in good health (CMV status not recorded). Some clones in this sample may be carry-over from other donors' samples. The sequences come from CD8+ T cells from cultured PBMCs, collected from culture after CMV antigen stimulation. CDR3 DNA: TGTGCCCGTGCGGCAGAGGGTTCCTACGAGCAGTACTTC. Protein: CARAAEGSYEQYF.